This T cell receptor beta chain was sequenced during a study of blood T cell repertoires in COVID-19. Study in general: The study drew acute and convalescent COVID-19 samples from the United States, Italy and Spain. In each case, the material was cDNA or gDNA derived from T cells, B-cell-depleted T cells, or PBMCs.

Authors' processing steps: From reference gene primer amplification, estimates of nucleated cell counts were derived. Data came from immunoSEQ multiplex PCR; TCRdb stores just in-frame clones and leaves some out. V and J calls and clone size are copied from that table; D and trimming were computed from the DNA. The sample shows 120,000 to 150,000 clones, roughly 80% of them seen only once. Germline CDR1 reads MNHEY; CDR2 reads SMNVEV (reference sequence). The length of the CDR3 is 14 residues. This clone was counted only a few times. At one end the junction does not follow the germline gene, possibly because of a read error.

This TCR was recovered from a woman aged 80 or older with acute or convalescent COVID-19. Source material: peripheral blood. The V call is TRBV27, the J call TRBJ2-5; 9 bases map to TRBD2. For the CDR3, the DNA is TGTGCCAGCAAGCCCATTCTATTAGCGGGAGAAAGTCACTTC. Translated: CASKPILLAGESHF.